The 5 T cell receptor beta chains listed next were all sequenced from one sample in a study of T cell clones after liver transplantation (dated by TCRdb to the late 2010s). Receptors were amplified or captured by the immunoSEQ multiplex PCR assay. TCRdb retrieved this table from immuneACCESS and kept in-frame rearrangements only. Not all clones are present; in checked studies, unresolved V genes account for under half, and no reason is known for the remainder. Counted in this sample were about 76,000 clones; 83% of them appeared once. Together, the top ten hold 2.8% of the sample. Material: CD4+ T cells from blood, obtained at the 22-month timepoint. Receptors were obtained from a human patient who received a liver transplant. After a transplant, the graft donor may have provided part of the T cells.

The rearrangement uses TRBV21-1 and TRBJ1-6; TRBD1, the table's D call, was not compared with the DNA. TRBV21-1 is shown as a pseudogene. This CDR3 spans 18 amino acids. The CDR3, as DNA: TGTGCCAGCAGCAAAGTATGGCCAGGGGGCTCCTATAATTCACCCCTCCACTTT. Protein: CASSKVWPGGSYNSPLHF.

The chain has TRBV7-2 and TRBJ1-2; TRBD1 matches 8 bases. CDR1 is SGHTA and CDR2 is FQGNSA in the germline V gene. Trimming at V came to 1 base and at J to 2 bases, leaving 3 bases not matched to a gene. CDR3 size: 15 residues. CDR3 bases: TGTGCCAGCAGCTTAGTCAGGGGGCTCAACTATGGCTACACCTTC. Translation gives CASSLVRGLNYGYTF.

The J gene is TRBJ1-3, the V gene TRBV13, with D uncertain. This CDR3 has 14 amino acids. Germline CDR1 PRHDT, CDR2 FYEKMQ (reference sequence). Trimming left V 5 bases short and J 4 bases short, with 12 bases between. The CDR3 loop is CASSPSDGGNTIYF. The CDR3 nucleotides are TGTGCCAGCAGCCCCAGTGATGGGGGAAACACCATATATTTT. Combining the CDR3 with reference TRBV13 and TRBJ1-3 gives the whole variable domain AAGVIQSPRHLIKEKRETATLKCYPIPRHDTVYWYQQGPGQDPQFLISFYEKMQSDKGSIPDRFSAQQFSDYHSELNMSSLELGDSALYFCASSPSDGGNTIYFGEGSWLTVV.

The V and J genes are TRBV10-3 and TRBJ1-5; TRBD1 matches at 8 bases. The CDR3 is 13 amino acids. The germline CDR1 and CDR2 sequences are ENHRY and SYGVKD. V shed 10 bases, J shed 4 bases, and the junction held 6 bases outside the gene matches. CDR3 in DNA: TGTGCCAGGGGGGACAGGACGAATCAGCCCCAGCATTTT. This codes for CARGDRTNQPQHF.

This sequence joins TRBV19 and TRBJ2-7; D may be TRBD2 (5 bases). Germline V gene data show CDR1 as LNHDA and CDR2 as SQIVND (reference sequence). The CDR3 is made up of 13 amino acids. Trimming removed 8 bases from V and 0 bases from J, with 11 bases in between. CDR3 loop: CASLGTSSYEQYF. The DNA for the CDR3 is TGTGCCAGTTTGGGAACTAGCTCCTACGAGCAGTACTTC.